Listed below are T cell receptor beta chains from one sample, sequenced in a study of shared clonotypes between healthy human individuals. TCRdb's table, derived via immunoSEQ multiplex PCR, lists solely in-frame clones and lacks some. The sample lists some 2,400,000 clones; 90% to 97% were seen once. The sequencing input was naive CD4+ T cells sorted from blood. All receptors derive from a man between 18 and 35 years old in good health. Both conserved end residues are part of each CDR3. Each record gives: clone size, V gene, D gene, J gene, CDR3 protein, CDR3 DNA. D genes are given only for firm matches. Clone size, where shown, is once, few, many, or a class for clones that have expanded.

abundance: NA
v_gene: TRBV19
d_gene: TRBD1
j_gene: TRBJ2-7
CDR3aa: CASSMGTAPGYEQYF
CDR3nt: TGTGCCAGTAGTATGGGGACAGCCCCGGGCTACGAGCAGTACTTC

abundance: NA
v_gene: TRBV27
d_gene: TRBD1
j_gene: TRBJ2-5
CDR3aa: CASSSTGGLKTQYF
CDR3nt: TGTGCCAGCAGTTCGACAGGGGGCCTGAAGACCCAGTACTTC

abundance: NA
v_gene: TRBV7-8
d_gene: NA
j_gene: TRBJ2-4
CDR3aa: CASSSNGAKSKNIQYF
CDR3nt: TGTGCCAGCAGCTCTAACGGAGCGAAGTCCAAAAACATTCAGTACTTC

abundance: once
v_gene: TRBV18
d_gene: TRBD2
j_gene: TRBJ2-7
CDR3aa: CASSRAQRDLDEQYF
CDR3nt: TGTGCCAGCTCCCGGGCGCAGCGGGACTTAGACGAGCAGTACTTC

abundance: NA
v_gene: TRBV5-4
d_gene: NA
j_gene: TRBJ1-5
CDR3aa: CASSLSGANQPQHF
CDR3nt: TGTGCCAGCAGCTTGTCTGGAGCTAATCAGCCCCAGCATTTT

abundance: few
v_gene: TRBV30
d_gene: NA
j_gene: TRBJ1-2
CDR3aa: CAWSGQGSRSGYTF
CDR3nt: TGTGCCTGGAGTGGTCAGGGATCGAGGAGTGGCTACACCTTC

abundance: NA
v_gene: TRBV11-2
d_gene: NA
j_gene: TRBJ1-1
CDR3aa: CASSLKRGGMNTEAFF
CDR3nt: TGTGCCAGCAGCTTAAAAAGGGGTGGTATGAACACTGAAGCTTTCTTT

abundance: NA
v_gene: TRBV2
d_gene: NA
j_gene: TRBJ2-5
CDR3aa: CASRRSTSGETQYF
CDR3nt: TGTGCCAGCAGGCGATCAACTTCCGGGGAGACCCAGTACTTC

abundance: NA
v_gene: TRBV25-1
d_gene: NA
j_gene: TRBJ1-3
CDR3aa: CASSGKGTISSLYF
CDR3nt: TGTGCCAGCAGTGGGAAAGGGACCATAAGTTCGCTATATTTT

abundance: NA
v_gene: TRBV7-9
d_gene: TRBD2
j_gene: TRBJ2-2
CDR3aa: CASNPIGTINTGELFF
CDR3nt: TGTGCCAGCAACCCTATTGGGACTATCAACACCGGGGAGCTGTTTTTT

abundance: NA
v_gene: TRBV10-3
d_gene: TRBD1
j_gene: TRBJ2-7
CDR3aa: CAIRGTGTNFDEQYF
CDR3nt: TGTGCCATCAGGGGGACAGGGACAAACTTCGACGAGCAGTACTTC

abundance: NA
v_gene: TRBV6-6
d_gene: TRBD1
j_gene: TRBJ1-6
CDR3aa: CASSIRDRAHNSPLHF
CDR3nt: TGTGCCAGCAGTATCCGGGACAGGGCCCATAATTCACCCCTCCACTTT

abundance: NA
v_gene: TRBV5-8
d_gene: TRBD1
j_gene: TRBJ2-5
CDR3aa: CASSSGDRGRETQYF
CDR3nt: TGTGCCAGCAGTTCCGGGGACAGGGGGCGGGAGACCCAGTACTTC

abundance: once
v_gene: TRBV11-1
d_gene: TRBD1
j_gene: TRBJ2-1
CDR3aa: CASSLVPGQGYNEQFF
CDR3nt: TGTGCCAGCAGCTTAGTTCCGGGACAGGGCTACAATGAGCAGTTCTTC

abundance: once
v_gene: TRBV28
d_gene: NA
j_gene: TRBJ1-1
CDR3aa: CASSQGRNTEAFF
CDR3nt: TGTGCCAGCAGTCAGGGGAGGAACACTGAAGCTTTCTTT

abundance: NA
v_gene: TRBV5-4
d_gene: NA
j_gene: TRBJ2-7
CDR3aa: CASFRDGSYEQYF
CDR3nt: TGTGCCAGCTTTCGGGACGGATCCTACGAGCAGTACTTC

abundance: NA
v_gene: TRBV28
d_gene: TRBD1
j_gene: TRBJ1-2
CDR3aa: CASSFRDRAFYGYTF
CDR3nt: TGTGCCAGCAGTTTCCGGGACAGGGCTTTCTATGGCTACACCTTC

abundance: NA
v_gene: TRBV2
d_gene: TRBD1
j_gene: TRBJ1-5
CDR3aa: CASRRPGTDYSNQPQHF
CDR3nt: TGTGCCAGCAGGAGACCCGGGACAGATTATAGCAATCAGCCCCAGCATTTT

abundance: NA
v_gene: TRBV10-2
d_gene: NA
j_gene: TRBJ1-1
CDR3aa: CASRVVGTEAFF
CDR3nt: TGCGCCAGCAGGGTAGTAGGGACTGAAGCTTTCTTT

abundance: NA
v_gene: TRBV6-6
d_gene: NA
j_gene: TRBJ2-1
CDR3aa: CASSGYSTEDYNEQFF
CDR3nt: TGTGCCAGCAGTGGCTACTCGACAGAAGACTACAATGAGCAGTTCTTC

abundance: NA
v_gene: TRBV5-4
d_gene: NA
j_gene: TRBJ2-1
CDR3aa: CASSLLTLSDEQFF
CDR3nt: TGTGCCAGCAGCTTGCTGACTCTATCCGATGAGCAGTTCTTC

abundance: NA
v_gene: TRBV6-6
d_gene: TRBD1
j_gene: TRBJ2-1
CDR3aa: CASSRQGTTSEEQFF
CDR3nt: TGTGCCAGCAGCAGACAGGGGACAACTTCCGAAGAGCAGTTCTTC

abundance: NA
v_gene: TRBV18
d_gene: NA
j_gene: TRBJ2-2
CDR3aa: CASSPIQVAGELFF
CDR3nt: TGTGCCAGCTCACCAATACAGGTTGCCGGGGAGCTGTTTTTT

abundance: once
v_gene: TRBV19
d_gene: NA
j_gene: TRBJ1-6
CDR3aa: CASSDTGTPLHF
CDR3nt: TGTGCCAGTAGTGATACGGGGACACCCCTCCACTTT

abundance: NA
v_gene: TRBV2
d_gene: NA
j_gene: TRBJ1-1
CDR3aa: CASRTGQSVANTEAFF
CDR3nt: TGTGCCAGCAGGACGGGCCAGTCCGTAGCGAACACTGAAGCTTTCTTT

abundance: NA
v_gene: TRBV6-5
d_gene: NA
j_gene: TRBJ2-6
CDR3aa: CASSYSGQPNVLTF
CDR3nt: TGTGCCAGCAGTTACTCCGGACAGCCCAACGTCCTGACTTTC

abundance: once
v_gene: TRBV7-2
d_gene: NA
j_gene: TRBJ1-5
CDR3aa: CASSLETYSNQPQHF
CDR3nt: TGTGCCAGCAGCTTAGAGACGTACTCTAATCAGCCCCAGCATTTT

abundance: NA
v_gene: TRBV6-6
d_gene: NA
j_gene: TRBJ1-5
CDR3aa: CAGGQSDQPQHF
CDR3nt: TGTGCCGGAGGACAGTCGGACCAGCCCCAGCATTTT

abundance: NA
v_gene: TRBV2
d_gene: NA
j_gene: TRBJ2-7
CDR3aa: CASSEDSQQPHF
CDR3nt: TGTGCCAGCAGTGAAGACTCGCAACAGCCCCACTTC

abundance: NA
v_gene: TRBV6-5
d_gene: NA
j_gene: TRBJ1-2
CDR3aa: CASSYDRRGANYGYTF
CDR3nt: TGTGCCAGCAGTTACGACCGCCGTGGGGCTAACTATGGCTACACCTTC

abundance: NA
v_gene: TRBV10-1
d_gene: TRBD1
j_gene: TRBJ2-3
CDR3aa: CASSPRTGGKGTQYF
CDR3nt: TGCGCCAGCAGTCCAAGGACAGGGGGGAAGGGTACGCAGTATTTT

abundance: NA
v_gene: TRBV6-5
d_gene: NA
j_gene: TRBJ2-2
CDR3aa: CASSRTANTGELFF
CDR3nt: TGTGCCAGCAGCCGGACAGCGAACACCGGGGAGCTGTTTTTT

abundance: NA
v_gene: TRBV19
d_gene: TRBD1
j_gene: TRBJ1-2
CDR3aa: CARPGQGGGDTF
CDR3nt: TGTGCCAGACCGGGACAGGGGGGCGGTGACACCTTC

abundance: NA
v_gene: TRBV18
d_gene: TRBD2
j_gene: TRBJ2-1
CDR3aa: CASSPLTSGRGNEQFF
CDR3nt: TGTGCCAGCTCACCCTTGACTAGCGGGAGGGGAAATGAGCAGTTCTTC

abundance: NA
v_gene: TRBV6-5
d_gene: NA
j_gene: TRBJ1-1
CDR3aa: CASSYSGGVSTEAFF
CDR3nt: TGTGCCAGCAGTTACTCCGGGGGTGTCAGCACTGAAGCTTTCTTT

abundance: NA
v_gene: TRBV6-1
d_gene: TRBD2
j_gene: TRBJ2-5
CDR3aa: CASSGLAGVTGETQYF
CDR3nt: TGTGCCAGCAGTGGACTAGCGGGAGTGACTGGGGAGACCCAGTACTTC

abundance: once
v_gene: TRBV5-1
d_gene: NA
j_gene: TRBJ2-7
CDR3aa: CASSLTTAATSYEQYF
CDR3nt: TGCGCCAGCAGCCTAACGACAGCAGCGACCTCCTACGAGCAGTACTTC

abundance: NA
v_gene: TRBV2
d_gene: NA
j_gene: TRBJ2-1
CDR3aa: CASSWSEDGEQFF
CDR3nt: TGTGCCAGCAGTTGGAGCGAAGACGGTGAGCAGTTCTTC

abundance: NA
v_gene: TRBV9
d_gene: NA
j_gene: TRBJ1-1
CDR3aa: CASSVGSHTEAFF
CDR3nt: TGTGCCAGCAGCGTAGGTTCCCACACTGAAGCTTTCTTT

abundance: NA
v_gene: TRBV29-1
d_gene: NA
j_gene: TRBJ1-1
CDR3aa: CSVRGLYTEAFF
CDR3nt: TGCAGCGTTCGGGGGCTGTACACTGAAGCTTTCTTT

abundance: NA
v_gene: TRBV5-1
d_gene: TRBD1
j_gene: TRBJ2-5
CDR3aa: CASSDGTGQETQYF
CDR3nt: TGCGCCAGCAGCGATGGGACAGGCCAAGAGACCCAGTACTTC

abundance: NA
v_gene: TRBV7-2
d_gene: NA
j_gene: TRBJ2-5
CDR3aa: CASSLAQTAPQYF
CDR3nt: TGTGCCAGCAGCTTAGCGCAGACGGCCCCCCAGTACTTC

abundance: NA
v_gene: TRBV2
d_gene: TRBD1
j_gene: TRBJ1-1
CDR3aa: CASSGRQGNEAFF
CDR3nt: TGTGCCAGCAGTGGTCGACAGGGTAATGAAGCTTTCTTT

abundance: NA
v_gene: TRBV11-2
d_gene: TRBD1
j_gene: TRBJ2-7
CDR3aa: CASSLSGTGPYEQYF
CDR3nt: TGTGCCAGCAGTTTGTCCGGGACAGGGCCCTACGAGCAGTACTTC

abundance: NA
v_gene: TRBV30
d_gene: NA
j_gene: TRBJ1-1
CDR3aa: CAWSVSARSNTEAFF
CDR3nt: TGTGCCTGGAGTGTATCGGCCCGCTCGAACACCGAAGCTTTCTTT

abundance: NA
v_gene: TRBV7-9
d_gene: NA
j_gene: TRBJ2-5
CDR3aa: CASSSPGLQETQYF
CDR3nt: TGTGCCAGCAGCTCGCCGGGACTTCAAGAGACCCAGTACTTC

abundance: NA
v_gene: TRBV7-7
d_gene: TRBD2
j_gene: TRBJ2-1
CDR3aa: CASSLVAGEVRRYNEQFF
CDR3nt: TGTGCTAGCAGCTTAGTCGCGGGAGAGGTTCGTCGGTACAATGAGCAGTTCTTC

abundance: few
v_gene: TRBV5-1
d_gene: TRBD1
j_gene: TRBJ2-7
CDR3aa: CASSWTGDGEQYF
CDR3nt: TGCGCCAGCAGCTGGACAGGGGATGGCGAGCAGTACTTC

abundance: NA
v_gene: TRBV7-9
d_gene: TRBD1
j_gene: TRBJ1-2
CDR3aa: CASSHAGTATFYGYTF
CDR3nt: TGTGCCAGCAGTCATGCGGGGACAGCTACCTTCTATGGCTACACCTTC

abundance: NA
v_gene: TRBV12-5
d_gene: TRBD2
j_gene: TRBJ2-3
CDR3aa: CASGDQPAGSDTQYF
CDR3nt: TGTGCTAGTGGTGATCAACCAGCGGGGTCAGATACGCAGTATTTT

abundance: NA
v_gene: TRBV10-3
d_gene: TRBD1
j_gene: TRBJ1-6
CDR3aa: CAIRPGTGNSYNSPLHF
CDR3nt: TGTGCCATCAGGCCCGGGACAGGGAACTCCTATAATTCACCCCTCCACTTT

abundance: NA
v_gene: TRBV6-1
d_gene: TRBD1
j_gene: TRBJ2-7
CDR3aa: CASSDRAGQGTYEQYF
CDR3nt: TGTGCCAGCAGTGACCGCGCAGGACAGGGTACCTACGAGCAGTACTTC

abundance: NA
v_gene: TRBV5-6
d_gene: NA
j_gene: TRBJ1-5
CDR3aa: CASSLSGINQPQHF
CDR3nt: TGTGCCAGCAGCTTGTCGGGAATCAATCAGCCCCAGCATTTT

abundance: once
v_gene: TRBV7-9
d_gene: NA
j_gene: TRBJ1-3
CDR3aa: CASSLLSGLGNTIYF
CDR3nt: TGTGCCAGCAGCTTATTGTCAGGGCTTGGAAACACCATATATTTT

abundance: NA
v_gene: TRBV5-4
d_gene: TRBD1
j_gene: TRBJ1-1
CDR3aa: CASSPPRQGNTEAFF
CDR3nt: TGTGCCAGCAGCCCACCCCGACAGGGGAACACTGAAGCTTTCTTT

abundance: NA
v_gene: TRBV7-2
d_gene: NA
j_gene: TRBJ1-5
CDR3aa: CASSTDGNSNQPQHF
CDR3nt: TGTGCCAGCAGTACTGACGGTAATAGCAATCAGCCCCAGCATTTT

abundance: NA
v_gene: TRBV7-2
d_gene: NA
j_gene: TRBJ1-1
CDR3aa: CASSFFLREAFF
CDR3nt: TGTGCCAGCAGCTTCTTCCTGCGTGAAGCTTTCTTT

abundance: NA
v_gene: TRBV6-5
d_gene: NA
j_gene: TRBJ1-2
CDR3aa: CASSLRKEFYGYTF
CDR3nt: TGTGCCAGCAGTCTCCGGAAGGAGTTCTATGGCTACACCTTC

abundance: NA
v_gene: TRBV9
d_gene: NA
j_gene: TRBJ2-5
CDR3aa: CASNPSGTQETQYF
CDR3nt: TGTGCCAGCAACCCCTCAGGGACCCAAGAGACCCAGTACTTC